Below are 9 T cell receptor beta chains sequenced from a single sample in a study of technical replicates of blood from four donors (dated by TCRdb to 2015 to 2018). Receptor libraries were prepared by the immunoSEQ multiplex PCR assay. Entries here come from immuneACCESS through TCRdb and include only in-frame sequences with V and J called. Some clones fail to appear in such tables; in the studies checked, an unresolved V gene covers under half of the shortfall, and the cause of the remainder is unknown. The sample includes some 80,000 clones, with 90% to 97% observed a single time. The ten biggest clones cover approximately 0.3% of the sample. The sample comprised T cells isolated from PBMCs. These receptor sequences come from a human donor in good health.

This chain uses TRBV7-9 with TRBJ2-2; 10 bases map to TRBD2. The germline gives CDR1 SEHNR, CDR2 FQNEAQ (reference sequence). V lost 9 bases to trimming and J lost 4 bases; unmatched junction nucleotides: 2. This CDR3 is 13 amino acids long. As DNA, the CDR3 is TGTGCCAGTAGCGGGAGGCGCACCGGGGAGCTGTTTTTT. Protein product: CASSGRRTGELFF.

This rearrangement joins TRBV18 to TRBJ1-1; D is unresolved. The CDR3 has 13 amino acids. Trimming stripped 0 bases from V and 1 base from J, with 3 bases between. The germline gives CDR1 KGHSH, CDR2 LQKENI. CDR3 in DNA: TGTGCCAGCTCACCACCCCAGAACACTGAAGCTTTCTTT. Protein: CASSPPQNTEAFF. The full variable domain, in which reference TRBV18 and TRBJ1-1 provide the parts outside the CDR3, is NAGVMQNPRHLVRRRGQEARLRCSPMKGHSHVYWYRQLPEEGLKFMVYLQKENIIDESGMPKERFSAEFPKEGPSILRIQQVVRGDSAAYFCASSPPQNTEAFFGQGTRLTVV.

The chain links TRBV7-9 to TRBJ2-7; TRBD1 agrees at 9 bases. Losses at the gene ends were 2 bases for V and 3 bases for J; bases not matched to a gene: 11. CDR1 is SEHNR and CDR2 is FQNEAQ in the germline V gene (reference sequence). CDR3 length equals 17 residues. CDR3 region: CASSLRNRDREVYEQYF. CDR3 DNA: TGTGCCAGCAGCTTAAGGAACCGGGACAGGGAGGTCTACGAGCAGTACTTC. The full variable domain, its missing parts supplied by reference TRBV7-9 and TRBJ2-7, is DTGVSQNPRHKITKRGQNVTFRCDPISEHNRLYWYRQTLGQGPEFLTYFQNEAQLEKSRLLSDRFSAERPKGSFSTLEIQRTEQGDSAMYLCASSLRNRDREVYEQYFGPGTRLTVT.

V gene TRBV18 combines with J gene TRBJ1-1; maybe TRBD1 (5 bases). Germline V CDR1 and CDR2: KGHSH, LQKENI. Trimming shortened V by 1 base and J by 3 bases, and 6 bases separated the two germline ends. This CDR3 has 13 amino acids. The CDR3 bases are TGTGCCAGCTCACCACGGGGGGACACTGAAGCTTTCTTT. Its translation: CASSPRGDTEAFF.

The chain recombines TRBV29-1 with TRBJ1-2; tentatively, D is TRBD1 (5 bases). There are 14 residues in the CDR3. Between the trimmed V and J ends, which lost 4 bases and 6 bases, there was a span of 18 bases. The germline CDR1 and CDR2 sequences are SQVTM and ANQGSEA. CDR3 bases: TGCAGCGTTGTTTTAGCAACCGGGGGGGATGGCTACACCTTC. Its protein product is CSVVLATGGDGYTF.

The chain links TRBV28 to TRBJ2-5, with TRBD1 identical over 8 bases. The length of the CDR3 is 14 residues. V was clipped by 3 bases and J by 5 bases; unmatched bases: 5. CDR1 and CDR2 from the germline V gene are MDHEN and SYDVKM. The CDR3 bases are TGTGCCAGCAGTTTGTTGGACAGGGCGGAGACCCAGTACTTC. Its translation: CASSLLDRAETQYF.

This clone was found once. The V and J genes are TRBV6-1 and TRBJ2-5, with no clear D. CDR1 and CDR2 (germline): MNHNS, SASEGT. Trimming took off 5 bases at V and 4 bases at J, with 14 bases between the two ends. The CDR3 is made up of 14 amino acids. CDR3 residues: CASSIQVQLETQYF. The CDR3 DNA reads as TGTGCCAGCAGTATTCAGGTTCAGCTAGAGACCCAGTACTTC.

With regard to this clone: Other DNA sequences in the sample encode the same CDR3. The rearrangement links TRBV5-1 to TRBJ2-5; D might be TRBD1 (6 bases). Germline V gene lookup returns CDR1 SGHRS and CDR2 YFSETQ. The V gene lost 1 base and the J gene lost 5 bases, with 6 bases spanning the gap. The CDR3 is 12 amino acids. DNA of the CDR3: TGCGCCAGCAGCTTGACAGGGGAGACCCAGTACTTC. Translated: CASSLTGETQYF.

The V call is TRBV27, the J call TRBJ2-1; 8 bases fit TRBD2. CDR3 length: 16 residues. CDR1 and CDR2 (germline): MNHEY, SMNVEV (reference sequence). V gave up 3 bases and J gave up 3 bases; unmatched junction bases: 7. The CDR3 sequence is CASSFGVAGGYNEQFF. The CDR3, as DNA: TGTGCCAGCAGTTTCGGGGTTGCGGGAGGCTACAATGAGCAGTTCTTC.